This note documents a single T cell receptor (beta chain) sequence. This sample is drawn from a study of blood T cell repertoires in COVID-19. Study as a whole: Collection of acute and convalescent COVID-19 samples took place in the United States, Italy and Spain. In each case, the material was cDNA or gDNA derived from T cells, B-cell-depleted T cells, or PBMCs.

In the study's own analysis: Using reference gene primer amplification, nucleated cell counts were estimated. Sequencing was performed with immunoSEQ multiplex PCR; in TCRdb, only in-frame clones are kept and a portion is missing. For V, J and clone size, that table is used; D and trimming come from the DNA. The sample gives 130,000 to 150,000 clones, around nine tenths of which show up once; around 1.7% is in the top ten. With 8 bases clipped from V and 0 bases from J, the junction kept 10 bases outside the gene matches. The CDR3 has 16 amino acids. CDR1 and CDR2 from the germline V gene are LGHNA and YNFKEQ.

The V and J genes are TRBV4-2 and TRBJ2-1; 7 bases agree with TRBD2. The receptor's source is a woman aged 45-65 years with acute or convalescent COVID-19. Sequencing used peripheral blood. DNA of the CDR3: TGTGCCAGCGGAGGGAGGGAGGGCCTCTCCTACAATGAGCAGTTCTTC. Translated, it gives CASGGREGLSYNEQFF.